This T cell receptor beta chain was documented in a study of blood T cells in healthy people across ages. The authors ran a second PCR of roughly 6 to 12 cycles using a sample-barcoded 5' primer and a J-beta primer mix. TCRdb re-called the 5' RACE reads through MiXCR, storing one row per CDR3 protein. The top ten hold 7.9% of the sample, which has about 1,500,000 distinct CDR3 sequences, 35% to 45% seen once. Germline lookup yields CDR1 SQVTM and CDR2 ANQGSEA. Trimming removed 7 bases from V and 6 bases from J, with 12 bases in between. The CDR3 extends over 11 amino acids. The J gene is TRBJ1-2, the V gene TRBV29-1, with D unresolved. The sequence was obtained from a woman aged 18 to 35 in good health. Sample: blood. The CDR3 sequence is CSARVGDGYTF. In DNA, the CDR3 is TGCAGCGCCCGAGTCGGGGATGGCTACACCTTC.